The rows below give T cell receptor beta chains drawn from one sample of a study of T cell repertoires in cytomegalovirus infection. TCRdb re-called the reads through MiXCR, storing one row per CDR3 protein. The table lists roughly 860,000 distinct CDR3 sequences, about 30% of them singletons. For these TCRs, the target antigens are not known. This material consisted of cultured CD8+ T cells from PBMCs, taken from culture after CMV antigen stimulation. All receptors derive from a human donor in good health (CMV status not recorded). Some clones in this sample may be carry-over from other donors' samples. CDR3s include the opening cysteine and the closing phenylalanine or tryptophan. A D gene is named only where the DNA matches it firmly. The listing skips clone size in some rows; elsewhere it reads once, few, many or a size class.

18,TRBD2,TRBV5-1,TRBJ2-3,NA,CASSLVGSGGRSTDTQYF,TGCGCCAGCAGCTTGGTCGGTAGCGGGGGCCGTAGCACAGATACGCAGTATTTT
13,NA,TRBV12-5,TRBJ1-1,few,CASVNRENTEAFF,TGTGCTAGTGTTAACAGGGAGAACACTGAAGCTTTCTTT
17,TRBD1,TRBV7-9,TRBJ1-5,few,CASSKGGWTGGNQPQHF,TGTGCCAGCAGCAAAGGAGGTTGGACAGGGGGCAATCAGCCCCAGCATTTT
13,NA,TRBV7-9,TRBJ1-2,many,CASRQILFYGYTF,TGTGCCAGCAGACAGATTCTCTTCTATGGCTACACCTTC
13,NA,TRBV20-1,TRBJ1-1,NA,CSAPTRGATEAFF,TGCAGTGCTCCAACAAGGGGGGCCACTGAAGCTTTCTTT
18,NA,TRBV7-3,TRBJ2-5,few,CASSFPREGGWYQETQYF,TGTGCCAGCAGCTTCCCCAGGGAGGGGGGCTGGTACCAAGAGACCCAGTACTTC
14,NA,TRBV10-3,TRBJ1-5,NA,CAIRPGQGDQPQHF,TGTGCCATCAGGCCAGGGCAGGGCGATCAGCCCCAGCATTTT
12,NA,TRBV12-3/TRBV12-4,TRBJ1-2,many,CASSLGADGYTF,TGTGCCAGCAGCCTCGGCGCTGATGGCTACACCTTC
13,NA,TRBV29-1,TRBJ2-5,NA,CSVLGSYQETQYF,TGCAGCGTTCTCGGATCGTACCAAGAGACCCAGTACTTC
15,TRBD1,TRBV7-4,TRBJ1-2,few,CASSSRDRALHGYTF,TGTGCCAGCAGCTCCCGGGACAGGGCTTTGCATGGCTACACCTTC
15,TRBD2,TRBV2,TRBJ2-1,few,CASSALAGGPNEQFF,TGTGCCAGCAGTGCGCTAGCGGGGGGGCCGAATGAGCAGTTCTTC
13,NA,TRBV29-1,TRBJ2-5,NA,CSVEGFREETQYF,TGCAGCGTTGAAGGTTTCAGGGAGGAGACCCAGTACTTC
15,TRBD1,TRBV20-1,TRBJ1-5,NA,CSARDRDRVRQPQHF,TGCAGTGCTAGAGACCGCGACAGGGTTCGTCAGCCCCAGCATTTT
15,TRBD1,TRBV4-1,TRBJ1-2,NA,CASSQPGQVIYGYTF,TGCGCCAGCAGCCAACCGGGACAGGTGATCTATGGCTACACCTTC
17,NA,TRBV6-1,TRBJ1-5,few,CASSGGYVTQSNQPQHF,TGTGCCAGCAGTGGGGGGTACGTCACTCAAAGCAATCAGCCCCAGCATTTT
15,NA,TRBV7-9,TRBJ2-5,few,CASSQGGIFQETQYF,TGTGCCAGCAGCCAAGGAGGGATATTCCAAGAGACCCAGTACTTC
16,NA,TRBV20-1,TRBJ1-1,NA,CSARDSGRDWNTEAFF,TGCAGTGCTAGAGATTCGGGCCGTGACTGGAACACTGAAGCTTTCTTT
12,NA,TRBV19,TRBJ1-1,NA,CASSRVGREASF,TGTGCCAGTAGTCGTGTGGGGCGGGAAGCTTCCTTT
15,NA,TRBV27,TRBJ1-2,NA,CASSLSGQSADGYTF,TGTGCCAGCAGTTTATCCGGACAGTCGGCGGATGGCTACACCTTC
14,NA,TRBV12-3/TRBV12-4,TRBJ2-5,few,CASSYLGIEETQYF,TGTGCCAGCAGTTACTTAGGGATTGAAGAGACCCAGTACTTC
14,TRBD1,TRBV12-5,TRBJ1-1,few,CASGQGGSSTEAFF,TGTGCTAGTGGGCAAGGGGGCTCTTCCACTGAAGCTTTCTTT
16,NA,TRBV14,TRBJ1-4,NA,CVSSQEGADLNEKLFF,TGTGTCAGCAGCCAAGAAGGGGCAGATCTAAATGAAAAACTGTTTTTT
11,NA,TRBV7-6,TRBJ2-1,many,CASSQADEQFF,TGTGCCAGCAGCCAGGCGGATGAGCAGTTCTTC
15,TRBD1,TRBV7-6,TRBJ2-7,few,CASSSSGTGAVEQYF,TGTGCCAGCAGCTCTTCCGGGACAGGGGCGGTTGAGCAGTACTTC
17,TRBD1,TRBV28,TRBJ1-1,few,CASSLTGTGDLNTEAFF,TGTGCCAGCAGTCTAACCGGGACAGGTGATTTGAACACTGAAGCTTTCTTT
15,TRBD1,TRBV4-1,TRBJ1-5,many,CASSQPDRGNQPQHF,TGCGCCAGCAGCCAACCCGACAGGGGCAATCAGCCCCAGCATTTT